The rows below give T cell receptor beta chains drawn from one sample of a study of siplizumab effects on memory and regulatory T cells. Using immunoSEQ multiplex PCR, the repertoire was profiled, and TCRdb retains in-frame clones only, with some absent. Among 95,000 to 100,000 clones listed, nearly 95% were seen once. Sample: non-Treg CD4+ T cells sorted from blood. The receptor source for this set is a human donor in good health. CDR3s include the opening cysteine and the closing phenylalanine or tryptophan. D genes are given only for firm matches. For some rows the clone size is stated as once, few or many, or as a class when expanded; others skip it.

j_gene: TRBJ2-1
abundance: NA
d_gene: NA
v_gene: TRBV4-1
CDR3nt: TGCGCCAGCAGCCAATCTAGCTTTGCAGTTGAGCAGTTCTTC
CDR3aa: CASSQSSFAVEQFF

j_gene: TRBJ2-6
abundance: once
d_gene: NA
v_gene: TRBV9
CDR3nt: TGTGCCAGCAGCACCAACTCGCGACCACCACCAAACACTGGGGCCAACGTCCTGACTTTC
CDR3aa: CASSTNSRPPPNTGANVLTF

j_gene: TRBJ2-7
abundance: NA
d_gene: TRBD2
v_gene: TRBV10-3
CDR3nt: TGTGCCATCAGTTGGACAGTCCGGACTAGCGGGAGCAACGAGCAGTACTTC
CDR3aa: CAISWTVRTSGSNEQYF

j_gene: TRBJ1-1
abundance: NA
d_gene: TRBD1
v_gene: TRBV10-3
CDR3nt: TGTGCCATCATGGGGACAGCCAGGGGTACTGAAGCTTTCTTT
CDR3aa: CAIMGTARGTEAFF

j_gene: TRBJ1-2
abundance: NA
d_gene: NA
v_gene: TRBV30
CDR3nt: TGTGCCTGGAGTCGACAGGTTTCATATGGCTACACCTTC
CDR3aa: CAWSRQVSYGYTF

j_gene: TRBJ1-4
abundance: NA
d_gene: NA
v_gene: TRBV29-1
CDR3nt: TGCAGCGTTTTAAAGACAGGAGCAGAGGAAAAACTGTTTTTT
CDR3aa: CSVLKTGAEEKLFF

j_gene: TRBJ1-4
abundance: NA
d_gene: TRBD1
v_gene: TRBV29-1
CDR3nt: TGCAGCGTAGACAATACAGGGGGCCGTGAAAAACTGTTTTTT
CDR3aa: CSVDNTGGREKLFF

j_gene: TRBJ2-1
abundance: NA
d_gene: TRBD2
v_gene: TRBV4-3
CDR3nt: TGCGCCAGCAGCCAAGAACCGGTAGCGGGAGTCGGTAATGAGCAGTTCTTC
CDR3aa: CASSQEPVAGVGNEQFF

j_gene: TRBJ2-1
abundance: NA
d_gene: TRBD1
v_gene: TRBV28
CDR3nt: TGTGCCAGCAGTTTAGAACAGGGGCACGACGAGCAGTTCTTC
CDR3aa: CASSLEQGHDEQFF

j_gene: TRBJ1-2
abundance: NA
d_gene: TRBD1
v_gene: TRBV12-5
CDR3nt: TGTGCTAGTGGAGAGGGGGCGCTATATGGCTACACCTTC
CDR3aa: CASGEGALYGYTF

j_gene: TRBJ1-2
abundance: NA
d_gene: TRBD1
v_gene: TRBV6-1
CDR3nt: TGTGCCAGCAGTGAAGAATACGACAGGGGACACTATGGCTACACCTTC
CDR3aa: CASSEEYDRGHYGYTF

j_gene: TRBJ1-5
abundance: NA
d_gene: NA
v_gene: TRBV10-3
CDR3nt: TGTGCCATCAGTGAGTCGAATCAGCCCCAGCATTTT
CDR3aa: CAISESNQPQHF

j_gene: TRBJ1-6
abundance: NA
d_gene: TRBD1
v_gene: TRBV6-6
CDR3nt: TGTGCCAGCAGAGGGGGACAGGGGGTTGATTCACCCCTCCACTTT
CDR3aa: CASRGGQGVDSPLHF

j_gene: TRBJ1-2
abundance: NA
d_gene: NA
v_gene: TRBV6-6
CDR3nt: TGTGCCAGCAGTTACTCTGAGGTTAACTATGGCTACACCTTC
CDR3aa: CASSYSEVNYGYTF

j_gene: TRBJ1-1
abundance: NA
d_gene: NA
v_gene: TRBV7-2
CDR3nt: TGTGCCAGCCTATCGACAGCAAACACTGAAGCTTTCTTT
CDR3aa: CASLSTANTEAFF

j_gene: TRBJ2-7
abundance: NA
d_gene: TRBD2
v_gene: TRBV5-1
CDR3nt: TGCGCCAGCAGGAGGGGAGGGGACTCCTACGAGCAGTACTTC
CDR3aa: CASRRGGDSYEQYF

j_gene: TRBJ2-3
abundance: NA
d_gene: NA
v_gene: TRBV18
CDR3nt: TGTGCCAGCTCACGATTAAGAGATACGCAGTATTTT
CDR3aa: CASSRLRDTQYF

j_gene: TRBJ1-5
abundance: NA
d_gene: NA
v_gene: TRBV20-1
CDR3nt: TGCAGTGGGGGCGACGTTCAGCCCCAGCATTTT
CDR3aa: CSGGDVQPQHF

j_gene: TRBJ2-1
abundance: once
d_gene: TRBD2
v_gene: TRBV7-2
CDR3nt: TGTGCCAGCAGCTTAATGGCGGGAGGGCTGACAATCTACAATGAGCAGTTCTTC
CDR3aa: CASSLMAGGLTIYNEQFF

j_gene: TRBJ2-1
abundance: NA
d_gene: TRBD1
v_gene: TRBV4-2
CDR3nt: TGTGCCAGCAGAGGGACAGGGGCTGGTGAGCAGTTCTTC
CDR3aa: CASRGTGAGEQFF

j_gene: TRBJ2-5
abundance: NA
d_gene: NA
v_gene: TRBV29-1
CDR3nt: TGCAGCGTTGTTTGGAGTTTCGAGACCCAGTACTTC
CDR3aa: CSVVWSFETQYF

j_gene: TRBJ1-2
abundance: NA
d_gene: TRBD1
v_gene: TRBV5-1
CDR3nt: TGCGCCAGCAGCTCAGGGACAGGGACAACCTACACCTTC
CDR3aa: CASSSGTGTTYTF

j_gene: TRBJ2-1
abundance: NA
d_gene: TRBD2
v_gene: TRBV15
CDR3nt: TGTGCCACCAGCAGGGGGACTAGCGGGATCCCCCACCATCGCCTCAGCTCCTACAATGAGCAGTTCTTC
CDR3aa: CATSRGTSGIPHHRLSSYNEQFF

j_gene: TRBJ2-3
abundance: NA
d_gene: NA
v_gene: TRBV7-3
CDR3nt: TGTGCCAGCAGCTTACGGGCAGGGAGTCAAGATACGCAGTATTTT
CDR3aa: CASSLRAGSQDTQYF

j_gene: TRBJ1-2
abundance: NA
d_gene: NA
v_gene: TRBV10-3
CDR3nt: TGTGCCATCAAAGGGGCCTCCTTTACAGTTAACTATGGCTACACCTTC
CDR3aa: CAIKGASFTVNYGYTF

j_gene: TRBJ1-1
abundance: once
d_gene: NA
v_gene: TRBV19
CDR3nt: TGTGCCAGTAGTATGGGCCAGGCGAACACTGAAGCTTTCTTT
CDR3aa: CASSMGQANTEAFF

j_gene: TRBJ1-1
abundance: NA
d_gene: NA
v_gene: TRBV10-1
CDR3nt: TGCGCCAGCAGTGACAGGCCGATGAACACTGAAGCTTTCTTT
CDR3aa: CASSDRPMNTEAFF

j_gene: TRBJ2-7
abundance: NA
d_gene: TRBD2
v_gene: TRBV6-5
CDR3nt: TGTGCCAGCAAATTCCAGCGGGACCTGGCCTACGAGCAGTACTTC
CDR3aa: CASKFQRDLAYEQYF

j_gene: TRBJ1-2
abundance: few
d_gene: TRBD1
v_gene: TRBV9
CDR3nt: TGTGCCAGCAGCCAACCTGGGACAGGCCGGGGCTACACCTTC
CDR3aa: CASSQPGTGRGYTF

j_gene: TRBJ2-7
abundance: NA
d_gene: NA
v_gene: TRBV19
CDR3nt: TGTGCCAGTAGTATAAATGGGCAGTTCTCCTACGAGCAGTACTTC
CDR3aa: CASSINGQFSYEQYF

j_gene: TRBJ2-2
abundance: NA
d_gene: NA
v_gene: TRBV7-2
CDR3nt: TGTGCCAGCAGCTCGGGCCGGAACACCGGGGAGCTGTTTTTT
CDR3aa: CASSSGRNTGELFF

j_gene: TRBJ2-2
abundance: NA
d_gene: NA
v_gene: TRBV18
CDR3nt: TGTGCCAGCTCACCACGGGGGAACACCGGGGAGCTGTTTTTT
CDR3aa: CASSPRGNTGELFF